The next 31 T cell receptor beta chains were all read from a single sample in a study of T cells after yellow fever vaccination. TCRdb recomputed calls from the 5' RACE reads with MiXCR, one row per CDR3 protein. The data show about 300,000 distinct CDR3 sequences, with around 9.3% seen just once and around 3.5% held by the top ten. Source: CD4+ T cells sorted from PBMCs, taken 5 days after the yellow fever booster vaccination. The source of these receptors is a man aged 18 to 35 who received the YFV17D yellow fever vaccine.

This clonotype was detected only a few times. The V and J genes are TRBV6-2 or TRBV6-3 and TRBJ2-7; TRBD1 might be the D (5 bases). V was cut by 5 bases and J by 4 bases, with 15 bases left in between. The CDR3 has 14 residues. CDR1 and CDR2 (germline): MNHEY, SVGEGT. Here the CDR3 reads CASSPLEQDYEQYV. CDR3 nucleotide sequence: TGTGCCAGCAGTCCTCTCGAACAGGATTACGAGCAGTACGTC.

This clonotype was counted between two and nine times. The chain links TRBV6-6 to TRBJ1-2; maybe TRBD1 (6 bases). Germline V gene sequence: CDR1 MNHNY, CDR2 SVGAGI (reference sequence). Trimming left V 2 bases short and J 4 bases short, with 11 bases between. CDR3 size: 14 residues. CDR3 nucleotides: TGTGCCAGCAGTTACGGGGGGCTAGGCTATGGCTACACCTTC. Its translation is CASSYGGLGYGYTF.

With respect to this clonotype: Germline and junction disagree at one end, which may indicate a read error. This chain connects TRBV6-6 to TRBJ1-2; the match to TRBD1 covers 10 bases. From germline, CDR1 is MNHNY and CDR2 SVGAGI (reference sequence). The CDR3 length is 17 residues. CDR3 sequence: CASSDSRDRGLYYGYTF. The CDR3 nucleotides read TGTGCCAGCAGTGACTCGAGGGACAGGGGACTTTACTATGGCTACACCTTC.

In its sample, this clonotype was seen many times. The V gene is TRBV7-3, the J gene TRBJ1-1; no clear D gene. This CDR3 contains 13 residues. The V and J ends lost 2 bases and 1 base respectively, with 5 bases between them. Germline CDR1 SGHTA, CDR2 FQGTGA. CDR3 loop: CASSLATNTEAFF. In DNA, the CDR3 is TGTGCCAGCAGCTTAGCTACGAACACTGAAGCTTTCTTT.

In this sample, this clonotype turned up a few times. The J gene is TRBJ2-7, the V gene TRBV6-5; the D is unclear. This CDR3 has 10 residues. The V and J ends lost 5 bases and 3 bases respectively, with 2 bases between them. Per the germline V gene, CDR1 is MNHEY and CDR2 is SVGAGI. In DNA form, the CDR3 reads TGTGCCAGCAGTCGCTACGAGCAGTACGTC. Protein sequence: CASSRYEQYV.

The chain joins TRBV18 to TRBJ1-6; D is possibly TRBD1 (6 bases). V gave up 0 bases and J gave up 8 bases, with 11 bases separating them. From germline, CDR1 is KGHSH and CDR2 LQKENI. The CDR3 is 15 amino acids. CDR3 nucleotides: TGTGCCAGCTCACCACCAGGGGGAAATGATTCACCCCTCCACTTT. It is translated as CASSPPGGNDSPLHF.

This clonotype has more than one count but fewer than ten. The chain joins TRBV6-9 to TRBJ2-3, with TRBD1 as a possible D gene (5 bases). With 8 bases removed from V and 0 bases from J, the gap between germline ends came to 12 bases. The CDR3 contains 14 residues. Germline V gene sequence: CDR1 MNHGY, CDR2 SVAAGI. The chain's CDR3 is CASFGNRSTDTQYF. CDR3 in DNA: TGTGCCAGCTTTGGAAACAGGAGCACAGATACGCAGTATTTT.

CDR3 protein: CASSPSGGVGYGYTF. The CDR3 nucleotides are TGTGCCAGCAGCCCCTCTGGGGGGGTTGGCTATGGCTACACCTTC. The chain links TRBV7-6 to TRBJ1-2, with D perhaps matching TRBD1 (5 bases). The CDR3 length is 15 residues. Looked up from germline, CDR1 is SGHVS and CDR2 is FNYEAQ. V was clipped by 5 bases and J by 4 bases, with 17 bases between them. Full variable domain (outside the CDR3, taken from reference TRBV7-6 and TRBJ1-2): GAGVSQSPRYKVTKRGQDVALRCDPISGHVSLYWYRQALGQGPEFLTYFNYEAQQDKSGLPNDRFSAERPEGSISTLTIQRTEQRDSAMYRCASSPSGGVGYGYTFGSGTRLTVV.

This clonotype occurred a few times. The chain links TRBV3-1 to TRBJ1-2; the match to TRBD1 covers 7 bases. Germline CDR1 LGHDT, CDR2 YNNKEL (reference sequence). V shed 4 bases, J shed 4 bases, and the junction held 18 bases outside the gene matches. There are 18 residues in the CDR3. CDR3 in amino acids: CASSLQPRQGLGIYGYTF. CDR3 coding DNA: TGTGCCAGCAGCCTTCAGCCGAGACAGGGTTTGGGGATCTATGGCTACACCTTC. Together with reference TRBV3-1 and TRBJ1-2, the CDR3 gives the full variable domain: DTAVSQTPKYLVTQMGNDKSIKCEQNLGHDTMYWYKQDSKKFLKIMFSYNNKELIINETVPNRFSPKSPDKAHLNLHINSLELGDSAVYFCASSLQPRQGLGIYGYTFGSGTRLTVV.

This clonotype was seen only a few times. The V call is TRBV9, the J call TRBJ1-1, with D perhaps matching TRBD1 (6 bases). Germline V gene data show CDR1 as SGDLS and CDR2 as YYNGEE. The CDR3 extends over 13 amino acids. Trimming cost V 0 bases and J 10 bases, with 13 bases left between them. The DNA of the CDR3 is TGTGCCAGCAGCGTAGACCCCGGCAGGGGAGCTTTCTTT. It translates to CASSVDPGRGAFF. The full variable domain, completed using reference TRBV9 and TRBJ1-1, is DSGVTQTPKHLITATGQRVTLRCSPRSGDLSVYWYQQSLDQGLQFLIQYYNGEERAKGNILERFSAQQFPDLHSELNLSSLELGDSALYFCASSVDPGRGAFFGQGTRLTVV.

The CDR3 DNA sequence: TGTGCCACCAGTGACCCAGGGACAGGGGCGGCTGAGCAGTTCTTC. Encoded protein: CATSDPGTGAAEQFF. This chain links TRBV24-1 with TRBJ2-1, with 10 positions matching TRBD1. This CDR3 is built from 15 residues. Germline V gene sequence: CDR1 KGHDR, CDR2 SFDVKD. The trim removed 4 bases at V and 9 bases at J, leaving 8 bases unmatched.

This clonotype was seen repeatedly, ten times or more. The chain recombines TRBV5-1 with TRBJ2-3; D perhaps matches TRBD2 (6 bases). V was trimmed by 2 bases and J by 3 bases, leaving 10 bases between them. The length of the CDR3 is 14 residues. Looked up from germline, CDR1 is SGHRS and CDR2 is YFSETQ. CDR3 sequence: CASSFTSPTDTQYF. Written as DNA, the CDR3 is TGCGCCAGCAGCTTTACTAGCCCTACAGATACGCAGTATTTT.

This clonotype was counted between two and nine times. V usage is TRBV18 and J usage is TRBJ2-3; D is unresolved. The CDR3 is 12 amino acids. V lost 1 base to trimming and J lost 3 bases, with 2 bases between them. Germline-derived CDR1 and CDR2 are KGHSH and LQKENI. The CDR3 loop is CASSPQTDTQYF. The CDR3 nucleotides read TGTGCCAGCTCACCACAGACAGATACGCAGTATTTT.

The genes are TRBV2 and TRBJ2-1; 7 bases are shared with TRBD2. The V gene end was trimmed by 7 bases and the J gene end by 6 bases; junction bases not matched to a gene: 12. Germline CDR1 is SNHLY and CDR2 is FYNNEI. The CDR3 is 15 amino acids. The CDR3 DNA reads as TGTGCCAGCACCTGGCTCGCTAGCGGTACCAATGAGCAGTTCTTC. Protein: CASTWLASGTNEQFF.

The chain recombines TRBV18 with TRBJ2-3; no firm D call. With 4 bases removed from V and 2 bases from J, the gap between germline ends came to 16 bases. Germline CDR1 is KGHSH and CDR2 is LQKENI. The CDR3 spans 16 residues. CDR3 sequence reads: CASSLNRANPTDTQYF. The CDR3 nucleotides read TGTGCCAGCTCACTTAACCGGGCTAACCCCACAGATACGCAGTATTTT.

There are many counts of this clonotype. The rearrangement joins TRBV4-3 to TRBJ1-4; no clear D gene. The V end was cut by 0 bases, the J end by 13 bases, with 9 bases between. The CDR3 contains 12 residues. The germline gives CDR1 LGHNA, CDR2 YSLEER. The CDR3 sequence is CASSQDGAVLFF. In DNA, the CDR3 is TGCGCCAGCAGCCAAGACGGCGCGGTACTGTTTTTT.

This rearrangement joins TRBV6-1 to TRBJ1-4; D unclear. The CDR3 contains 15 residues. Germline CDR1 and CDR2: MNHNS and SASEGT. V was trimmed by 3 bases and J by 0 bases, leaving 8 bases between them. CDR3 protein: CASSDMWSTNEKLFF. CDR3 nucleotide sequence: TGTGCCAGCAGTGATATGTGGTCAACTAATGAAAAACTGTTTTTT.

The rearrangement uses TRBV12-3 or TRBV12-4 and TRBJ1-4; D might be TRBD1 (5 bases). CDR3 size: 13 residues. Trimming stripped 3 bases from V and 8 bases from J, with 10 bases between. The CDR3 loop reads CASSFGGKEKLFF. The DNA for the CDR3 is TGTGCCAGCAGTTTCGGGGGGAAGGAAAAACTGTTTTTT.

The DNA for the CDR3 is TGTGCCAGCAGTTCTCCGGGGAGCTTCTACAATGAGCAGTTCTTC. Amino acids: CASSSPGSFYNEQFF. The rearrangement uses TRBV5-4 and TRBJ2-1; D is possibly TRBD2 (5 bases). This CDR3 has 15 residues. Germline CDR1 is SGHNT and CDR2 is YYREEE (reference sequence). V lost 5 bases to trimming and J lost 3 bases, with 15 bases between them.

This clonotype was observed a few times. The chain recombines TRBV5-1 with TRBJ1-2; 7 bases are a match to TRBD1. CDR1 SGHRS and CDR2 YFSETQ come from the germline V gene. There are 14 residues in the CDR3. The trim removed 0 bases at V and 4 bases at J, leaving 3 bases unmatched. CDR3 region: CASSLDAGGYGYTF. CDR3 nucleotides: TGCGCCAGCAGCTTGGACGCAGGGGGCTATGGCTACACCTTC.

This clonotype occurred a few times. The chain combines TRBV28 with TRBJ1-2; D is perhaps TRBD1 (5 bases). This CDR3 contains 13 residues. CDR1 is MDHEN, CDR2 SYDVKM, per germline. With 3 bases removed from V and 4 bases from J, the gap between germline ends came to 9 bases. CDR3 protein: CASSFRATYGYTF. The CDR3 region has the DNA TGTGCCAGCAGTTTCAGGGCTACCTATGGCTACACCTTC.

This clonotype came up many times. CDR3 sequence reads: CASSLVNSNQPQHF. The CDR3 bases are TGTGCCAGCAGTTTAGTAAATAGCAATCAGCCCCAGCATTTT. The chain couples TRBV12-3 or TRBV12-4 to TRBJ1-5; D uncertain. Trimming took off 1 base at V and 0 bases at J, with 4 bases between the two ends. The CDR3 is 14 amino acids.

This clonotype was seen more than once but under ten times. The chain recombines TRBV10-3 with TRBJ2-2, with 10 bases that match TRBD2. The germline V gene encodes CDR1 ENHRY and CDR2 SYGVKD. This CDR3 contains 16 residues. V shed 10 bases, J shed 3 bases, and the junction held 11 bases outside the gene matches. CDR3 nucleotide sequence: TGTGCCACTTCTGCAAAGCGGGGGGGCCACACCGGGGAGCTGTTTTTT. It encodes CATSAKRGGHTGELFF.

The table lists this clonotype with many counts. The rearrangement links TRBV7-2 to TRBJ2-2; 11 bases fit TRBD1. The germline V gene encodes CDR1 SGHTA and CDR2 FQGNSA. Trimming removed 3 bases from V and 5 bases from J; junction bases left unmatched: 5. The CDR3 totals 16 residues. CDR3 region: CASSFVGQGGTGELFF. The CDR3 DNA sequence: TGTGCCAGCAGCTTCGTGGGACAGGGGGGAACCGGGGAGCTGTTTTTT.

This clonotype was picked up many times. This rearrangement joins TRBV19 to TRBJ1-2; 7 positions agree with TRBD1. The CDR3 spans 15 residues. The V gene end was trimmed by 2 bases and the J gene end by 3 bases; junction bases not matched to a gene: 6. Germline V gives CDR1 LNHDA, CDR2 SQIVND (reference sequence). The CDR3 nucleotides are TGTGCCAGTAGTATATCATCTCAGGGGGACTATGGCTACACCTTC. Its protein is CASSISSQGDYGYTF. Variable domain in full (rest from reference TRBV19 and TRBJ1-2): DGGITQSPKYLFRKEGQNVTLSCEQNLNHDAMYWYRQDPGQGLRLIYYSQIVNDFQKGDIAEGYSVSREKKESFPLTVTSAQKNPTAFYLCASSISSQGDYGYTFGSGTRLTVV.

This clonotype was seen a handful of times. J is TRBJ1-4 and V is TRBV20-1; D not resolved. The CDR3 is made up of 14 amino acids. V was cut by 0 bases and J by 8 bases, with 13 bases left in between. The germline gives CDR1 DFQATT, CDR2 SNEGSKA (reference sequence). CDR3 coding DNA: TGCAGTGCTAGAGATCCGGGGATGGGGGAAAAACTGTTTTTT. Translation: CSARDPGMGEKLFF.

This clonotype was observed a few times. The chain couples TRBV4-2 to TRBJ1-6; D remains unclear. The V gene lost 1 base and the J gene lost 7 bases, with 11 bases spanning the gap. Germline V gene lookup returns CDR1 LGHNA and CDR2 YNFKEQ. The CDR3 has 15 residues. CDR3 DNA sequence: TGTGCCAGCAGCCAAGTGTCAGGTCAAAATTCACCCCTCCACTTT. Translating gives CASSQVSGQNSPLHF.

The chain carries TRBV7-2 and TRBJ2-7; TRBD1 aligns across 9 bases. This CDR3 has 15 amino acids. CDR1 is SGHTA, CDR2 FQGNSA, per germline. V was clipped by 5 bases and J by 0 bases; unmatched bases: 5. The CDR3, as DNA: TGTGCCAGCAGCCGGGACAGGGCAACCTCCTACGAGCAGTACTTC. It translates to CASSRDRATSYEQYF. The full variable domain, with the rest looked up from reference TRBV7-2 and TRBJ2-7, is GAGVSQSPSNKVTEKGKDVELRCDPISGHTALYWYRQSLGQGLEFLIYFQGNSAPDKSGLPSDRFSAERTGGSVSTLTIQRTQQEDSAVYLCASSRDRATSYEQYFGPGTRLTVT.

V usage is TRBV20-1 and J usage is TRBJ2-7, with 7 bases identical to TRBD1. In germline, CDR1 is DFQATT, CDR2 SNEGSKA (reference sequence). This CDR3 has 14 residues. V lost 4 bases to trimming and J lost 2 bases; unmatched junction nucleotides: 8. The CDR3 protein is CSAIYRGSPYEQYV. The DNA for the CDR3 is TGCAGTGCTATTTACAGGGGATCCCCCTACGAGCAGTACGTC.

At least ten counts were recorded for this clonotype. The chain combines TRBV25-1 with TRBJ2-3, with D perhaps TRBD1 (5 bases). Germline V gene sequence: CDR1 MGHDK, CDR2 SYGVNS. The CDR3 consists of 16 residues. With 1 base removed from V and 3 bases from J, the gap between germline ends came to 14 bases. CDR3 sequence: CASSEWKGLRTDTQYF. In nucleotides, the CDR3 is TGTGCCAGCAGTGAATGGAAGGGGCTTCGAACAGATACGCAGTATTTT. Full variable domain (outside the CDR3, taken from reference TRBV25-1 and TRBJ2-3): EADIYQTPRYLVIGTGKKITLECSQTMGHDKMYWYQQDPGMELHLIHYSYGVNSTEKGDLSSESTVSRIRTEHFPLTLESARPSHTSQYLCASSEWKGLRTDTQYFGPGTRLTVL.

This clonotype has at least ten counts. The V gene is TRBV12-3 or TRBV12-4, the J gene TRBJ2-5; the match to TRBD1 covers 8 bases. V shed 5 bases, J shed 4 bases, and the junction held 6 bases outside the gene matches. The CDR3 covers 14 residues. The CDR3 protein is CASSTGQGVETQYF. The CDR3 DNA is TGTGCCAGCAGTACAGGACAGGGAGTAGAGACCCAGTACTTC.